Listed here are 10 T cell receptor beta chains from one sample, sequenced in a study of HIV-infected children after antiretroviral therapy interruption. Unique molecular identifiers were included in an RNA-based 3' RACE TCR library. TCRdb called the 3' RACE reads again in MiXCR, with one record for every CDR3 protein. The sample has fewer than 45,000 distinct CDR3 sequences; more than 6.5% are singletons. This sample's treatment: PENTA 11 planned treatment interruption arm or continuous ART arm. Sequenced here: CD45RA+ CD4+ T cells from PBMCs, pooled from several time points, sampled from a donor given antiretroviral therapy, either interrupted or continuous. Subset specified: naive CD4+ CD45RA+ CD45RO- T cells. The receptors derive from a pool of human donors with HIV.

This clonotype was detected many times. The V and J genes are TRBV6-6 and TRBJ2-1; no reliable D call. V dropped 0 bases and J dropped 4 bases, with 10 bases sitting between them. The CDR3 totals 15 residues. Germline values: CDR1 MNHNY, CDR2 SVGAGI (reference sequence). The CDR3 sequence is CASSYSSSIYNEQFF. CDR3 nucleotide sequence: TGTGCCAGCAGTTACTCGTCAAGCATATACAATGAGCAGTTCTTC.

This clonotype showed up many times. CDR3 sequence (DNA): TGTGCCAGCAGTTACTTAGCGGGAGCCCAGAACACCGGGGAGCTGTTTTTT. This gives the protein CASSYLAGAQNTGELFF. This chain links TRBV6-5 with TRBJ2-2; 9 bases agree with TRBD2. CDR1 is MNHEY, CDR2 SVGAGI, per germline. The CDR3 totals 17 residues. Trimming cost V 1 base and J 1 base; bases outside gene matches: 4.

This rearrangement joins TRBV7-2 to TRBJ1-1, with D perhaps TRBD1 (5 bases). The CDR3 is 17 residues long. The ends were cut back, 6 bases at V and 6 bases at J, with 26 bases in the middle. CDR1 SGHTA and CDR2 FQGNSA come from the germline V gene. DNA of the CDR3: TGTGCCAGCAGTTATATTAGCGCCGGCAGGGCGGGTGCTGAAGCTTTCTTT. Translating gives CASSYISAGRAGAEAFF.

This clonotype was observed at least ten times. J is TRBJ2-3 and V is TRBV20-1; TRBD2 matches 10 bases. J was trimmed by 7 bases and V by 8 bases; bases with no gene match: 18. This CDR3 contains 16 residues. Germline V CDR1 and CDR2: DFQATT, SNEGSKA (reference sequence). The CDR3 region has the DNA TGCAGTACCATCCGCTGGACTAGCGGTGAGGGGTATACGCAGTATTTT. Translating it yields CSTIRWTSGEGYTQYF.

In its sample, this clonotype is medium-sized (0.01 to 0.1%). The chain has TRBV7-6 and TRBJ2-1, with D tentatively TRBD1 (6 bases). The CDR3 has 18 residues. The germline V and J ends were trimmed by 2 bases and 3 bases, with 20 bases remaining between them. The germline V gene encodes CDR1 SGHVS and CDR2 FNYEAQ. The CDR3 coding sequence is TGTGCCAGCAGCTTATCCTCGGCTGCAGGGGCTATCTACAATGAGCAGTTCTTC. This encodes CASSLSSAAGAIYNEQFF.

The table lists this clonotype with many counts. This chain joins TRBV7-8 and TRBJ1-1; D might be TRBD1 (6 bases). The CDR3 has 13 residues. From germline, CDR1 is SGHVS and CDR2 FQNEAQ. V was pared by 7 bases and J by 4 bases, with 13 bases between. The CDR3 DNA follows: TGTGCCAGCATCGGGGGCTCGGGCACTGAAGCTTTCTTT. Its translation: CASIGGSGTEAFF. The entire variable domain, with the rest obtained from reference TRBV7-8 and TRBJ1-1, is as follows: GAGVSQSPRYKVAKRGQDVALRCDPISGHVSLFWYQQALGQGPEFLTYFQNEAQLDKSGLPSDRFFAERPEGSVSTLKIQRTQQEDSAVYLCASIGGSGTEAFFGQGTRLTVV.

This clonotype showed up many times. The rearrangement joins TRBV28 to TRBJ2-2; perhaps TRBD2 as D (5 bases). Trimming took 2 bases from V and 3 from J, leaving 10 bases between them. Germline V gives CDR1 MDHEN, CDR2 SYDVKM. This CDR3 is built from 15 residues. The CDR3 DNA reads TGTGCCAGCAGTTTACCCGGGATCGACACCGGGGAGCTGTTTTTT. This encodes CASSLPGIDTGELFF.

This chain uses TRBV20-1 with TRBJ1-1, with D possibly TRBD1 on 5 matching bases. CDR1 is DFQATT, CDR2 SNEGSKA, per germline (reference sequence). Trimming left V 3 bases short and J 5 bases short, with 16 bases between. The CDR3 runs to 14 residues. In nucleotides, the CDR3 is TGCAGTGCTAGTACAGGCCATCGGGGGACTGAAGCTTTCTTT. Translation: CSASTGHRGTEAFF.

Many counts were recorded for this clonotype. The V call is TRBV12-3 or TRBV12-4, the J call TRBJ1-1; no clear D gene. CDR3 size: 14 residues. Trimming left V 5 bases short and J 5 bases short, with 15 bases between. The CDR3 spells CASSPRGQRTEAFF. For the CDR3, the DNA is TGTGCCAGCAGTCCCCGAGGGCAGAGGACTGAAGCTTTCTTT.

The table lists this clonotype with a few counts. The gene calls are TRBV4-2 and TRBJ2-3; perhaps TRBD2 as D (6 bases). The length of the CDR3 is 16 residues. V shed 2 bases and J shed 1 base, with 13 bases lying between them. Germline V gene data show CDR1 as LGHNA and CDR2 as YNFKEQ. CDR3 bases: TGTGCCAGCAGCCAAAAAGTGGCTAGCGGCACAGATACGCAGTATTTT. Its translation is CASSQKVASGTDTQYF.